This T cell receptor beta chain was sequenced during a study of Graves' ophthalmopathy and Graves' hyperthyroidism. TCR beta CDR3 regions were amplified from RNA transcripts. First-round RT-PCR employed HTBI primers, with a second-round multiplex PCR after it. Via MiXCR, TCRdb re-called the multiplex PCR reads, giving one row per CDR3 protein. The sample carries about 210,000 distinct CDR3 sequences, roughly 27% recorded once. In its sample, this clonotype was seen many times. CDR3 length: 13 residues. The V gene lost 5 bases and the J gene lost 0 bases, with 7 bases spanning the gap. Germline V gene sequence: CDR1 MDHEN, CDR2 SYDVKM.

The sequenced sample consisted of peripheral blood. The TCR sequence derives from a man in his fifties or sixties with Graves' ophthalmopathy. V is TRBV28 and J is TRBJ1-2; D not certain. The CDR3 DNA is TGTGCCAGCAGTACAACAACTAACTATGGCTACACCTTC. It specifies CASSTTTNYGYTF.